These 22 T cell receptor beta chains were all obtained from the same sample, sequenced in a study of Graves' ophthalmopathy and Graves' hyperthyroidism. Amplification of TCR beta CDR3 regions used RNA transcripts. First-round RT-PCR with HTBI primers preceded a second-round multiplex PCR. TCRdb reprocessed the multiplex PCR reads with MiXCR, giving one entry per CDR3 protein. The sample lists 600,000 to 650,000 distinct CDR3 sequences, about 24% occurring once. Sequencing input: peripheral blood. These receptor sequences come from a young woman with stable Graves' hyperthyroidism. Some clones in this sample may be carry-over from other donors' samples.

This clonotype was picked up many times. The CDR3 DNA reads TGTGCCAGCAGTGAAGCGCTCATGCCCCAGCATTTT. Its protein is CASSEALMPQHF. This chain joins TRBV6-1 and TRBJ1-5; D remains unclear. The CDR3 has 12 amino acids. Germline CDR1 reads MNHNS; CDR2 reads SASEGT. V shed 0 bases and J shed 9 bases, with 6 bases lying between them.

This clonotype appeared a few times. The chain carries TRBV28 and TRBJ1-2, with a possible D match to TRBD1 (5 bases). The CDR3 runs 12 residues. Between the trimmed V and J ends, which lost 7 bases and 8 bases, there was a span of 14 bases. Germline V gene sequence: CDR1 MDHEN, CDR2 SYDVKM. This CDR3 reads CASIRQGIGYTF. CDR3 DNA sequence: TGTGCCAGCATCCGGCAGGGAATCGGCTACACCTTC.

This clonotype was found many times. V is TRBV5-6 and J is TRBJ2-7, with D possibly TRBD1 on 5 matching bases. Trimming took off 0 bases at V and 4 bases at J, with 14 bases between the two ends. Looked up from germline, CDR1 is SGHDT and CDR2 is YYEEEE. The CDR3 is made up of 15 amino acids. The CDR3 bases are TGTGCCAGCAGCTTGGCCGTCAGGGAAAGGTACGAGCAGTACTTC. The encoded protein is CASSLAVRERYEQYF.

This clonotype was seen many times. The chain employs TRBV11-2 and TRBJ2-2; D call uncertain. Per germline, CDR1 SGHAT and CDR2 FQNNGV. V lost 2 bases and J lost 6, with 16 bases in between. This CDR3 is built from 16 residues. The CDR3 is CASSLSVSRWPGELFF. CDR3 bases: TGTGCCAGCAGCTTAAGTGTTAGTAGATGGCCCGGGGAGCTGTTTTTT.

J is TRBJ2-5 and V is TRBV27, with 7 positions matching TRBD1. The CDR3 covers 14 residues. CDR1 and CDR2 (germline): MNHEY, SMNVEV (reference sequence). Germline trimming cut 6 bases from V and 2 bases from J; bases unmatched to any gene: 6. This CDR3 reads CASSRPGQQETQYF. The CDR3 coding sequence is TGTGCCAGCAGCCGGCCGGGACAGCAAGAGACCCAGTACTTC.

There are a few counts of this clonotype. V gene TRBV6-1 combines with J gene TRBJ1-2; D is unresolved. Between the trimmed V and J ends, which lost 8 bases and 4 bases, there was a span of 5 bases. CDR1 is MNHNS, CDR2 SASEGT, per germline. This CDR3 is built from 10 residues. CDR3 protein: CASFGYGYTF. The CDR3, as DNA: TGTGCCAGCTTCGGCTATGGCTACACCTTC.

This clonotype was counted only a few times. V and J are TRBV25-1 and TRBJ2-3; D gene unclear. This CDR3 region has 13 residues. Germline CDR1 MGHDK, CDR2 SYGVNS. Trimming took off 3 bases at V and 2 bases at J, with 6 bases between the two ends. CDR3 DNA sequence: TGTGCCAGCAGTGATCACAACACAGATACGCAGTATTTT. This codes for CASSDHNTDTQYF.

This clonotype turned up a few times. V gene TRBV6-1 combines with J gene TRBJ1-1, with D maybe TRBD1 (5 bases). This CDR3 contains 13 residues. Germline lookup yields CDR1 MNHNS and CDR2 SASEGT. V lost 8 bases to trimming and J lost 4 bases, with 14 bases between them. Written as DNA, the CDR3 is TGTGCCAGCCGTGGTCCGAGGGGCACTGAAGCTTTCTTT. This sequence encodes CASRGPRGTEAFF.

Ten or more counts support this clonotype. The chain carries TRBV20-1 and TRBJ2-5, with 9 nucleotides matching TRBD2. V shed 6 bases and J 5 bases; nucleotides not matched to a gene: 4. The CDR3 covers 12 residues. Per the germline V gene, CDR1 is DFQATT and CDR2 is SNEGSKA (reference sequence). The CDR3 is CSAGLAYETQYF. In nucleotides, the CDR3 is TGCAGTGCGGGACTAGCTTACGAGACCCAGTACTTC.

This clonotype has only a few counts. The chain employs TRBV10-3 and TRBJ2-7; TRBD1 matches 8 bases. The germline CDR1 and CDR2 sequences are ENHRY and SYGVKD. The V gene end was trimmed by 6 bases and the J gene end by 7 bases; junction bases not matched to a gene: 17. The CDR3 has 16 residues. The CDR3 loop is CAIRPTGQGGKGEQYF. CDR3 in DNA: TGTGCCATCAGACCAACCGGACAGGGCGGAAAGGGGGAGCAGTACTTC.

The table lists this clonotype with a few counts. The chain is built from TRBV19 and TRBJ1-5; TRBD1 agrees at 9 bases. Unmatched junction bases numbered 11, after V lost 6 bases and J lost 5 bases. This CDR3 has 16 amino acids. Germline CDR1 LNHDA, CDR2 SQIVND (reference sequence). CDR3 loop: CASSNEDRGAHQPQHF. Here the CDR3 DNA reads TGTGCCAGTAGCAATGAAGACAGGGGGGCACATCAGCCCCAGCATTTT.

In its sample, this clonotype was seen many times. The chain couples TRBV5-1 to TRBJ2-7, with TRBD2 matching 13 bases. Germline V lookup: CDR1 SGHRS, CDR2 YFSETQ. The CDR3 covers 15 residues. The V gene end was trimmed by 4 bases and the J gene end by 6 bases; junction bases not matched to a gene: 7. The CDR3 DNA reads as TGCGCCAGCAGCAACCGACTAGCGGGGGGTGTCGAGCAGTACTTC. Its protein product is CASSNRLAGGVEQYF.

The chain employs TRBV27 and TRBJ1-1; D possibly corresponds to TRBD1 (5 bases). CDR1 MNHEY and CDR2 SMNVEV come from the germline V gene (reference sequence). CDR3 length: 14 residues. Deletions cut 3 bases from V and 7 bases from J, with 15 bases between. CDR3 sequence (DNA): TGTGCCAGCAGTTTTACGGGGGTGCCTTTTGAAGCTTTCTTT. Protein sequence: CASSFTGVPFEAFF.

The chain uses TRBV29-1 and TRBJ1-2; D is unclear. This CDR3 comprises 14 residues. CDR1 is SQVTM, CDR2 ANQGSEA, per germline. V was shortened by 4 bases and J by 0 bases, with 12 bases between the two germline ends. The CDR3 DNA is TGCAGCGTTGTTGGACGACATTCTAACTATGGCTACACCTTC. It codes for CSVVGRHSNYGYTF.

The chain couples TRBV6-2 or TRBV6-3 to TRBJ2-7; weak D call: TRBD1 (5 bases). CDR1 is MNHEY, CDR2 SVGEGT, per germline. The CDR3 covers 15 residues. Trimming stripped 0 bases from V and 0 bases from J, with 9 bases between. The chain's CDR3 is CASSYSGQISYEQYF. The CDR3, as DNA: TGTGCCAGCAGTTACTCGGGGCAGATCTCCTACGAGCAGTACTTC.

This clonotype was seen a few times. V and J are TRBV6-5 and TRBJ1-2; 7 bases agree with TRBD1. V was clipped by 2 bases and J by 0 bases; unmatched bases: 0. CDR3 length: 14 residues. CDR1 and CDR2 (germline): MNHEY, SVGAGI. The DNA of the CDR3 is TGTGCCAGCAGTTACACAGGGGCTAACTATGGCTACACCTTC. Amino acids: CASSYTGANYGYTF.

The chain uses TRBV12-3 or TRBV12-4 and TRBJ2-7, with 7 bases identical to TRBD2. This CDR3 has 15 residues. The V gene end was trimmed by 5 bases and the J gene end by 0 bases; junction bases not matched to a gene: 7. CDR3 sequence reads: CASSLSAGFSYEQYF. The CDR3 DNA follows: TGTGCCAGCAGTCTATCAGCGGGGTTCTCCTACGAGCAGTACTTC.

In its sample, this clonotype was seen once. The J gene is TRBJ1-1, the V gene TRBV12-3 or TRBV12-4, with D uncertain. The ends were cut back, 3 bases at V and 1 base at J, with 9 bases in the middle. The CDR3 has 14 residues. DNA of the CDR3: TGTGCCAGCAGTTTCGGGATGGGGAACACTGAAGCTTTCTTT. This codes for CASSFGMGNTEAFF.

This clonotype showed up many times. The chain couples TRBV19 to TRBJ1-5, with 9 nucleotides matching TRBD1. The V gene's germline CDR1 is LNHDA and CDR2 SQIVND (reference sequence). The J segment lost 6 bases and the V segment lost 3 bases, leaving 6 bases of the junction unmatched. The CDR3 covers 15 residues. CDR3 sequence reads: CASSIGTGWFQPQHF. The CDR3 bases are TGTGCCAGTAGTATCGGGACAGGGTGGTTTCAGCCCCAGCATTTT.

The chain has TRBV28 and TRBJ2-7; a weak D match, TRBD2 (6 bases). Trimming left V 4 bases short and J 1 base short, with 17 bases between. The CDR3 is 16 residues long. Germline CDR1 and CDR2: MDHEN and SYDVKM. The CDR3 DNA follows: TGTGCCAGCAGTTCTGACCGGGACTCAGCTTCCTACGAGCAGTACTTC. Translated, it gives CASSSDRDSASYEQYF.

This clonotype was seen many times. This chain joins TRBV11-1 and TRBJ1-5; 10 bases match TRBD1. Germline-derived CDR1 and CDR2 are SGHAT and FQDESV (reference sequence). The CDR3 extends over 16 amino acids. Unmatched junction bases numbered 7, after V lost 3 bases and J lost 5 bases. This CDR3 reads CASSLSRTGGDQPQHF. The CDR3 bases are TGTGCCAGCAGCTTGAGCAGGACAGGGGGGGATCAGCCCCAGCATTTT. The variable domain in full, completed from reference TRBV11-1 and TRBJ1-5, reads EAEVAQSPRYKITEKSQAVAFWCDPISGHATLYWYRQILGQGPELLVQFQDESVVDDSQLPKDRFSAERLKGVDSTLKIQPAELGDSAMYLCASSLSRTGGDQPQHFGDGTRLSIL.

The table lists this clonotype with many counts. CDR3 loop: CASSAAGHSNQPQHF. The CDR3 bases are TGTGCCAGCAGCGCGGCGGGCCATAGCAATCAGCCCCAGCATTTT. This chain joins TRBV28 and TRBJ1-5; D remains unclear. The CDR3 runs to 15 residues. V lost 6 bases, J lost 0 bases, and 12 bases lay in between. CDR1 and CDR2 (germline): MDHEN, SYDVKM.